The 23 T cell receptor beta chains below all came from one sample that was sequenced in a study of cytomegalovirus exposure and HLA in healthy donors. PCR primers comprised 60 Vbeta and 13 Jbeta primers. Assay used: immunoSEQ multiplex PCR; TCRdb lists only in-frame clones, some missing. The table includes 100,000 or so clones, about 75% detected once. Sample: PBMCs. The receptors were sampled from a man in his thirties or forties in good health and CMV-seropositive.

By share, this clone counts as medium-sized. The chain combines TRBV25-1 with TRBJ2-5, with 7 bases matching TRBD2. From germline, CDR1 is MGHDK and CDR2 SYGVNS. The length of the CDR3 is 17 residues. With 1 base clipped from V and 1 base from J, the junction kept 9 bases outside the gene matches. CDR3 nucleotide sequence: TGTGCCAGCAGTGAATGGGAGGGTGAGGGGACCCAAGAGACCCAGTACTTC. This sequence encodes CASSEWEGEGTQETQYF.

This CDR3 reads CASSPEGRLNYGYTF. DNA for the CDR3: TGTGCCAGCAGCCCCGAGGGTAGGCTCAACTATGGCTACACCTTC. The chain uses TRBV28 and TRBJ1-2; D is unclear. This CDR3 is built from 15 residues. Trimming pared 6 bases from V and 2 bases from J, leaving 16 bases between. Per the germline V gene, CDR1 is MDHEN and CDR2 is SYDVKM.

The chain combines TRBV2 with TRBJ2-1, with D perhaps matching TRBD1 (6 bases). Looked up from germline, CDR1 is SNHLY and CDR2 is FYNNEI. V lost 7 bases, J lost 9 bases, and 10 bases lay in between. The CDR3 runs to 11 residues. CDR3 nucleotide sequence: TGTGCCAGCAAATCAGGGGTTGAGCAGTTCTTC. As protein: CASKSGVEQFF. Full variable domain (missing parts from reference TRBV2 and TRBJ2-1): EPEVTQTPSHQVTQMGQEVILRCVPISNHLYFYWYRQILGQKVEFLVSFYNNEISEKSEIFDDQFSVERPDGSNFTLKIRSTKLEDSAMYFCASKSGVEQFFGPGTRLTVL.

As regards this clone: Other nucleotide sequences in the sample specify the same CDR3. The J gene is TRBJ2-7, the V gene TRBV10-3, with D tentatively TRBD2 (6 bases). V was cut by 4 bases and J by 6 bases, with 7 bases left in between. This CDR3 has 11 amino acids. CDR1 and CDR2 from the germline V gene are ENHRY and SYGVKD. DNA of the CDR3: TGTGCCATCAGTGTCGGGGGCGAGCAGTACTTC. It translates to CAISVGGEQYF.

This chain connects TRBV28 to TRBJ1-6, with 9 bases matching TRBD1. The CDR3 has 15 amino acids. Germline V gene data show CDR1 as MDHEN and CDR2 as SYDVKM. The V segment lost 6 bases and the J segment 9 bases; nucleotides outside the gene matches: 9. CDR3 amino acids: CASSLGTGSGSPLHF. DNA of the CDR3: TGTGCCAGCAGCCTCGGGACAGGGTCGGGTTCACCCCTCCACTTT. The variable domain in full, with the rest retrieved from reference TRBV28 and TRBJ1-6, is DVKVTQSSRYLVKRTGEKVFLECVQDMDHENMFWYRQDPGLGLRLIYFSYDVKMKEKGDIPEGYSVSREKKERFSLILESASTNQTSMYLCASSLGTGSGSPLHFGNGTRLTVT.

The V gene is TRBV6-5, the J gene TRBJ1-5, with 7 bases lining up with TRBD1. From germline, CDR1 is MNHEY and CDR2 SVGAGI. Losses at the gene ends were 10 bases for V and 1 base for J; bases not matched to a gene: 7. CDR3 length: 14 residues. In DNA form, the CDR3 reads TGTGCCACCCGGGACAGAGGAAGCAATCAGCCCCAGCATTTT. Encoded protein: CATRDRGSNQPQHF.

The chain combines TRBV9 with TRBJ2-2, with D unresolved. The CDR3 extends over 13 amino acids. Trimming left V 4 bases short and J 4 bases short, with 8 bases between. The germline V gene has CDR1 SGDLS and CDR2 YYNGEE. The CDR3 sequence: CASSSGTTGELFF. Here the CDR3 DNA reads TGTGCCAGCAGCTCCGGTACCACCGGGGAGCTGTTTTTT.

The rearrangement uses TRBV15 and TRBJ1-6; no clear D. Germline CDR1 and CDR2: LNHNV and YYDKDF (reference sequence). The V gene lost 1 base and the J gene lost 6 bases, with 4 bases spanning the gap. The CDR3 sequence is 13 residues long. The CDR3 nucleotides are TGTGCCACCAGCAGAGTCGGTAATTCACCCCTCCACTTT. Translating gives CATSRVGNSPLHF.

This clone was counted between two and nine times. The gene calls are TRBV19 and TRBJ1-2; 8 positions agree with TRBD1. The V and J ends lost 1 base and 3 bases, in that order; junction bases with no gene match: 4. The CDR3 has 15 amino acids. Per germline, CDR1 LNHDA and CDR2 SQIVND (reference sequence). Written as DNA, the CDR3 is TGTGCCAGTAGTATAGGTAGCAGGGGGCACTATGGCTACACCTTC. Translating it yields CASSIGSRGHYGYTF.

This clone occurred a few times. CDR3: CASIGDRGPTNEKLFF. The CDR3 DNA follows: TGTGCCAGTATAGGGGACAGGGGGCCAACTAATGAAAAACTGTTTTTT. The chain is built from TRBV19 and TRBJ1-4; 12 bases are shared with TRBD1. V was clipped by 7 bases and J by 0 bases; unmatched bases: 3. CDR1 and CDR2 from the germline V gene are LNHDA and SQIVND (reference sequence). The CDR3 totals 16 residues.

This clone was counted between two and nine times. The V gene is TRBV4-3, the J gene TRBJ1-1, with D uncertain. Looked up from germline, CDR1 is LGHNA and CDR2 is YSLEER. The CDR3 runs to 13 residues. V was pared by 3 bases and J by 12 bases, with 17 bases between. The CDR3 region has the DNA TGCGCCAGCAGCCACCAGCTTGCGGAAAAACCTTTCTTT. This translates into CASSHQLAEKPFF.

The rearrangement links TRBV7-2 to TRBJ2-7; D ambiguous. The CDR3 runs 15 residues. Trimming cost V 0 bases and J 4 bases, with 13 bases left between them. Germline lookup yields CDR1 SGHTA and CDR2 FQGNSA. The CDR3 DNA reads TGTGCCAGCAGCTTAGCGAGGAGCCCGAGGTACGAGCAGTACTTC. Translation gives CASSLARSPRYEQYF.

This clone appeared a few times. The V call is TRBV6-6, the J call TRBJ1-1; 9 nucleotides agree with TRBD1. V shed 6 bases and J 3 bases; nucleotides not matched to a gene: 8. In germline, CDR1 is MNHNY, CDR2 SVGAGI (reference sequence). The length of the CDR3 is 15 residues. In DNA form, the CDR3 reads TGTGCCAGCAGAGGACAGGGGATTAGACACACTGAAGCTTTCTTT. As protein: CASRGQGIRHTEAFF.

A few counts support this clone. The rearrangement links TRBV19 to TRBJ2-2; 7 bases align to TRBD1. Per the germline V gene, CDR1 is LNHDA and CDR2 is SQIVND (reference sequence). The CDR3 totals 14 residues. The ends lost 7 bases at V and 4 bases at J; junction bases unmatched: 6. As DNA, the CDR3 is TGTGCCAGTACCGGGACAGCGGTCACCGGGGAGCTGTTTTTT. It codes for CASTGTAVTGELFF.

V usage is TRBV6-6 and J usage is TRBJ2-7, with a weak D call TRBD1 (6 bases). Trimming pared 0 bases from V and 2 bases from J, leaving 11 bases between. This CDR3 has 15 amino acids. CDR1 is MNHNY and CDR2 is SVGAGI in the germline V gene (reference sequence). This chain's CDR3 is CASSYSSGDTYEQYF. The CDR3 region has the DNA TGTGCCAGCAGTTACTCATCCGGGGACACCTACGAGCAGTACTTC.

The chain uses TRBV2 and TRBJ1-2, with a tentative D call TRBD1 (5 bases). Trimming took 0 bases from V and 7 from J, leaving 12 bases between them. Germline values: CDR1 SNHLY, CDR2 FYNNEI. The CDR3 extends over 14 amino acids. The CDR3 region is CASSEALRQGGYTF. As DNA, the CDR3 is TGTGCCAGCAGTGAAGCGCTGAGGCAGGGTGGCTACACCTTC.

CDR3 DNA sequence: TGTGCCAGCAGTTCCCGACTAGCTAGAGATACGCAGTATTTT. It is translated as CASSSRLARDTQYF. The rearrangement links TRBV2 to TRBJ2-3, with 7 bases aligning to TRBD2. Germline V CDR1 and CDR2: SNHLY, FYNNEI. After removal of 5 bases from V and 5 bases from J, the junction contained 7 bases not matched to a gene. This CDR3 spans 14 amino acids.

Remarks on this clone: At one end the junction does not follow the germline gene, possibly because of a read error. The CDR3 loop reads CSSSASSGTGGFGETQYF. Here the CDR3 DNA reads TGTTCCAGCAGCGCCTCCTCGGGGACAGGGGGCTTCGGGGAGACCCAGTACTTC. V gene TRBV7-9 combines with J gene TRBJ2-5; 12 nucleotides align to TRBD1. Germline CDR1 SEHNR, CDR2 FQNEAQ (reference sequence). CDR3 size: 18 residues.

The CDR3 region is CASSYGQGGSNQPQHF. The CDR3 nucleotides read TGTGCCAGCAGCTACGGACAGGGTGGGAGCAATCAGCCCCAGCATTTT. The chain employs TRBV7-2 and TRBJ1-5, with 8 positions matching TRBD1. The junction had 6 bases not matched to a gene; V was cut back by 4 bases and J by 1 base. Germline V gives CDR1 SGHTA, CDR2 FQGNSA. The CDR3 contains 16 residues.

This clone was counted between two and nine times. The chain carries TRBV5-4 and TRBJ1-4; D might be TRBD1 (6 bases). Germline CDR1 SGHNT, CDR2 YYREEE (reference sequence). CDR3 size: 16 residues. V lost 4 bases and J 5 bases, leaving 18 bases between the germline ends. CDR3 DNA sequence: TGTGCCAGCAGCCCATACCAACAGGGACGGAATGAAAAACTGTTTTTT. It encodes CASSPYQQGRNEKLFF. Looking up the rest from reference TRBV5-4 and TRBJ1-4 gives the full variable domain: ETGVTQSPTHLIKTRGQQVTLRCSSQSGHNTVSWYQQALGQGPQFIFQYYREEENGRGNFPPRFSGLQFPNYSSELNVNALELDDSALYLCASSPYQQGRNEKLFFGSGTQLSVL.

The V call is TRBV10-1, the J call TRBJ1-3; D gene uncertain. The germline CDR1 and CDR2 sequences are WNHNN and SYGVQD (reference sequence). V dropped 6 bases and J dropped 2 bases, with 14 bases sitting between them. The CDR3 contains 15 residues. CDR3 in amino acids: CASRGLGRTGNTIYF. Here the CDR3 DNA reads TGCGCCAGCAGGGGCCTGGGCAGGACTGGAAACACCATATATTTT.

The CDR3 loop reads CASSLAGAGGLYEQYF. CDR3 nucleotide sequence: TGTGCCAGCAGTTTAGCCGGGGCAGGGGGCCTCTACGAGCAGTACTTC. This chain connects TRBV28 to TRBJ2-7, with 8 bases fitting TRBD1. The CDR3 is made up of 16 amino acids. Per germline, CDR1 MDHEN and CDR2 SYDVKM. J lost 3 bases, V lost 2 bases, and 9 bases had no gene match.

CDR3 coding DNA: TGCAGCGTTGTAGGGAGCCTTACCTGGAGAGGGTACACTGAAGCTTTCTTT. Its translation is CSVVGSLTWRGYTEAFF. The V and J genes are TRBV29-1 and TRBJ1-1; D unclear. The CDR3 covers 17 residues. Trimming left V 4 bases short and J 3 bases short, with 24 bases between. Germline-derived CDR1 and CDR2 are SQVTM and ANQGSEA.